Shown below are 23 T cell receptor beta chains from a single sample sequenced in a study of lymphopenia after photon versus proton radiotherapy. The table came from immunoSEQ multiplex PCR; TCRdb's copy has only in-frame clones and leaves some out. The table shows around 25,000 clones, with around 85% occurring only once. Here the sequenced sample was peripheral blood, taken from a patient treated with photon-based radiotherapy. The receptors shown here come from a man between 60 and 75 years old with pancreatic cancer.

This clone was observed a few times. The V gene is TRBV6-4, the J gene TRBJ1-2; unclear D gene. There are 13 residues in the CDR3. Germline CDR1 MRHNA, CDR2 SNTAGT. Trimming took 2 bases from V and 2 from J, leaving 6 bases between them. The CDR3 sequence: CASSDAGNYGYTF. The CDR3 coding sequence is TGTGCCAGCAGTGACGCCGGGAACTATGGCTACACCTTC.

This clone was observed a handful of times. CDR3 loop: CASSSATGINEQFF. In nucleotides, the CDR3 is TGTGCCAGCAGCAGCGCGACAGGGATCAATGAGCAGTTCTTC. The rearrangement links TRBV7-9 to TRBJ2-1, with 7 bases lining up with TRBD1. The CDR3 has 14 residues. The V and J ends lost 5 bases and 6 bases, in that order; junction bases with no gene match: 7. Germline V CDR1 and CDR2: SEHNR, FQNEAQ (reference sequence).

The genes are TRBV21-1 and TRBJ1-6; the table names TRBD1, a call not compared with the DNA. TRBV21-1 is described as a pseudogene. This CDR3 comprises 17 residues. The CDR3 here is CASSKGGGAGGNSPLHF. CDR3 bases: TGTGCCAGCAGCAAAGGAGGAGGGGCAGGGGGCAATTCACCCCTCCACTTT.

The gene calls are TRBV11-3 and TRBJ2-1, with D possibly being TRBD2 (7 bases). Germline V CDR1 and CDR2: SGHNT, YENEEA. The CDR3 has 16 amino acids. The ends were cut back, 3 bases at V and 0 bases at J, with 12 bases in the middle. The CDR3 region is CASSLMGGASYNEQFF. In DNA, the CDR3 is TGTGCCAGCAGCTTGATGGGGGGGGCCTCCTACAATGAGCAGTTCTTC.

This chain joins TRBV19 and TRBJ2-6; 7 bases match TRBD1. Germline CDR1 and CDR2: LNHDA and SQIVND (reference sequence). The V gene end was trimmed by 2 bases and the J gene end by 7 bases; junction bases not matched to a gene: 5. The CDR3 sequence is 15 residues long. CDR3 in amino acids: CASSIWQGVANVLTF. DNA for the CDR3: TGTGCCAGTAGTATATGGCAGGGGGTCGCCAACGTCCTGACTTTC.

Details on this clone: Other DNA sequences within the sample encode an identical CDR3. V is TRBV30 and J is TRBJ1-4; 8 positions agree with TRBD1. V was pared by 6 bases and J by 4 bases, with 4 bases of the junction left unmatched. This CDR3 is built from 13 residues. Per the germline V gene, CDR1 is GTSNPN and CDR2 is SVGIG (reference sequence). CDR3 DNA sequence: TGTGCCTGTCCCGGGACAGGTAATGAAAAACTGTTTTTT. It is translated as CACPGTGNEKLFF.

The chain employs TRBV18 and TRBJ2-3; D gene ambiguous. The CDR3 is 13 amino acids. Trimming left V 2 bases short and J 0 bases short, with 3 bases between. Per the germline V gene, CDR1 is KGHSH and CDR2 is LQKENI. The DNA for the CDR3 is TGTGCCAGCTCACCATCCAGCACAGATACGCAGTATTTT. It codes for CASSPSSTDTQYF.

For the CDR3, the DNA is TGTGCCAGTAGCATGACGGACAACTATGGCTACACCTTC. Translation gives CASSMTDNYGYTF. The chain employs TRBV19 and TRBJ1-2; D is unresolved. The CDR3 length is 13 residues. V lost 6 bases to trimming and J lost 2 bases, with 10 bases between them. CDR1 and CDR2 (germline): LNHDA, SQIVND (reference sequence).

The chain is built from TRBV7-2 and TRBJ2-3; 14 nucleotides align to TRBD2. The CDR3 totals 16 residues. CDR1 is SGHTA and CDR2 is FQGNSA in the germline V gene. The trim removed 3 bases at V and 4 bases at J, leaving 3 bases unmatched. CDR3 sequence: CASSFGTSGGADTQYF. The CDR3 region has the DNA TGTGCCAGCAGCTTCGGGACTAGCGGGGGCGCAGATACGCAGTATTTT.

The gene calls are TRBV19 and TRBJ2-1; 11 bases line up with TRBD2. The CDR3 is 15 residues long. Germline CDR1 reads LNHDA; CDR2 reads SQIVND (reference sequence). The junction had 4 bases not matched to a gene; V was cut back by 1 base and J by 8 bases. CDR3 sequence: CASSIGSGGAYEQFF. Written as DNA, the CDR3 is TGTGCCAGTAGTATAGGTAGCGGGGGGGCTTATGAGCAGTTCTTC.

The chain has TRBV19 and TRBJ2-5, with 11 bases lining up with TRBD2. TRBJ2-7 explains the end of the DNA better; the J call may be wrong. CDR3 length: 14 residues. The V gene's germline CDR1 is LNHDA and CDR2 SQIVND (reference sequence). DNA for the CDR3: TGTGCCAGTCGATCGACTAGCGGGGACTACGAGCAGTACTTC. It yields the protein CASRSTSGDYEQYF.

The chain is built from TRBV6-1 and TRBJ1-2; D perhaps matches TRBD1 (5 bases). V was trimmed by 2 bases and J by 5 bases, leaving 15 bases between them. Germline V lookup: CDR1 MNHNS, CDR2 SASEGT. The length of the CDR3 is 15 residues. The CDR3 sequence: CASSERGQDPYGYTF. The CDR3 DNA reads as TGTGCCAGCAGTGAACGGGGCCAGGATCCTTATGGCTACACCTTC.

This sequence joins TRBV7-9 and TRBJ1-1; D remains unclear. The germline V gene encodes CDR1 SEHNR and CDR2 FQNEAQ (reference sequence). The V end was cut by 1 base, the J end by 1 base, with 10 bases between. This CDR3 contains 15 residues. CDR3 nucleotide sequence: TGTGCCAGCAGCTTAGTTCGGGCGGCGAACACTGAAGCTTTCTTT. Translated: CASSLVRAANTEAFF. The full variable domain, completed using reference TRBV7-9 and TRBJ1-1, is DTGVSQNPRHKITKRGQNVTFRCDPISEHNRLYWYRQTLGQGPEFLTYFQNEAQLEKSRLLSDRFSAERPKGSFSTLEIQRTEQGDSAMYLCASSLVRAANTEAFFGQGTRLTVV.

V usage is TRBV6-1 and J usage is TRBJ2-1, with D unclear. The CDR3 length is 15 residues. Trimming pared 8 bases from V and 0 bases from J, leaving 14 bases between. Germline-derived CDR1 and CDR2 are MNHNS and SASEGT. The CDR3 loop reads CASHSRTASYNEQFF. CDR3 in DNA: TGTGCCAGCCATAGCAGGACCGCCTCCTACAATGAGCAGTTCTTC.

This chain connects TRBV6-5 to TRBJ1-4; TRBD1 is a possible D gene (5 bases). This CDR3 comprises 15 residues. Trimming removed 7 bases from V and 5 bases from J, with 17 bases in between. Germline V CDR1 and CDR2: MNHEY, SVGAGI. CDR3 DNA sequence: TGTGCCAGCACCTTATCGGGGGGAAAGAATGAAAAACTGTTTTTT. This sequence encodes CASTLSGGKNEKLFF.

This sequence joins TRBV14 and TRBJ2-2, with unresolved D. The germline V and J ends were trimmed by 4 bases and 0 bases, with 3 bases remaining between them. There are 13 residues in the CDR3. Per germline, CDR1 SGHDN and CDR2 FVKESK. DNA for the CDR3: TGTGCCAGCAGCCCCCCGAACACCGGGGAGCTGTTTTTT. As protein: CASSPPNTGELFF. Based on the CDR3 plus reference TRBV14 and TRBJ2-2, the full variable domain is EAGVTQFPSHSVIEKGQTVTLRCDPISGHDNLYWYRRVMGKEIKFLLHFVKESKQDESGMPNNRFLAERTGGTYSTLKVQPAELEDSGVYFCASSPPNTGELFFGEGSRLTVL.

This clone showed up just once. The CDR3: CATSLAWGGRSPLHF. CDR3 in DNA: TGTGCCACCAGCCTTGCTTGGGGAGGAAGGTCACCCCTCCACTTT. The chain employs TRBV15 and TRBJ1-6; D remains unclear. V lost 5 bases to trimming and J lost 10 bases, with 18 bases between them. This CDR3 has 15 residues. Germline CDR1 and CDR2: LNHNV and YYDKDF (reference sequence).

This clone was detected a few times. This sequence joins TRBV5-1 and TRBJ1-4, with a weak D call TRBD1 (5 bases). The CDR3 spans 13 residues. V shed 4 bases and J shed 11 bases, with 15 bases lying between them. Germline V gene sequence: CDR1 SGHRS, CDR2 YFSETQ. In DNA, the CDR3 is TGCGCCAGCAGCCAGGGTGGGGTGAGGAAACTGTTTTTT. Amino acids: CASSQGGVRKLFF.

There are a few counts of this clone. This sequence joins TRBV6-1 and TRBJ1-3; D unresolved. The CDR3 contains 11 residues. Trimming shortened V by 5 bases and J by 9 bases, and 8 bases separated the two germline ends. Germline V CDR1 and CDR2: MNHNS, SASEGT. The CDR3 coding sequence is TGTGCCAGCAGTCGAGGCGGCACCATATATTTT. It yields the protein CASSRGGTIYF.

This chain joins TRBV19 and TRBJ2-7; D may be TRBD2 (5 bases). V lost 5 bases and J 5 bases, leaving 13 bases between the germline ends. Germline CDR1 and CDR2: LNHDA and SQIVND (reference sequence). The CDR3 runs to 13 residues. CDR3 sequence: CASSFDWRNEQYF. The CDR3 coding sequence is TGTGCCAGTAGTTTTGACTGGAGGAACGAGCAGTACTTC.

Only one count was recorded for this clone. The chain couples TRBV19 to TRBJ1-5; D uncertain. Germline values: CDR1 LNHDA, CDR2 SQIVND (reference sequence). Trimming stripped 6 bases from V and 4 bases from J, with 19 bases between. This CDR3 has 16 amino acids. The CDR3 DNA sequence: TGTGCCAGTAGCATATACACCAGCCCCAATAATCAGCCCCAGCATTTT. Encoded protein: CASSIYTSPNNQPQHF.

V usage is TRBV2 and J usage is TRBJ2-6; D uncertain. The CDR3 has 15 amino acids. CDR1 and CDR2 from the germline V gene are SNHLY and FYNNEI. V dropped 11 bases and J dropped 0 bases, with 14 bases sitting between them. CDR3 DNA sequence: TGTGCCTCTAACCGACGGTTCTCTGGGGCCAACGTCCTGACTTTC. Translating gives CASNRRFSGANVLTF.

This clone has a handful of counts. In DNA form, the CDR3 reads TGTGCCTCCTACAGAGGGGCCGGGGGGCAGTTCTTC. Translated, it gives CASYRGAGGQFF. The chain is built from TRBV30 and TRBJ2-1; perhaps TRBD2 as D (6 bases). Germline V gives CDR1 GTSNPN, CDR2 SVGIG (reference sequence). The germline V and J ends were trimmed by 7 bases and 12 bases, with 19 bases remaining between them. The CDR3 is 12 residues long.